The source of this T cell receptor (beta chain) is a study of molecular identifiers for immune sequencing clone quantification. Notes on this clonotype: One end of the junction does not line up with germline, which may come from a read error.

This CDR3 is built from 14 residues. From the PCR reads, TCRdb called clonotypes with MiXCR, one entry per CDR3 protein. The data contain hundreds of thousands of distinct CDR3 sequences, roughly 23% of them singletons. The chain couples TRBV12-3 or TRBV12-4 to TRBJ2-7; 8 nucleotides match TRBD2. The sequence came from a human donor in good health. Some libraries in this study had Jurkat cell RNA spiked in. The sample consisted of naive CD8+ T cells from blood, with Jurkat cell RNA spiked in. Described subset: FACS-sorted CD8+CD4-CCR7+CD45RA+ naive T cells. The CDR3: CAGSFSGSSYEQYF. For the CDR3, the DNA is TGTGCCGGCAGTTTCAGCGGGAGCTCCTACGAGCAGTACTTC.